This T cell receptor beta chain was identified in a study of T cells after yellow fever vaccination. On the study more broadly: Researchers used SMART-Seq v4 Ultra Low Input to prepare fractions that had low cell numbers.

The sample holds a few counts of this clonotype. Its antigen is undetermined. TCRdb re-called the 5' RACE reads with MiXCR, one entry per CDR3 protein. Altogether 150,000 or so distinct CDR3 sequences are present, 7% to 10% being singletons, with the ten largest covering about 40%. Study observations and caveats: The study found a weaker secondary response that peaked faster, day 5 versus 15.

The CDR3 runs to 23 residues. Trimming stripped 2 bases from V and 0 bases from J, with 33 bases between. CDR1 is MNHEY, CDR2 SVGAGI, per germline. The sequencing here drew on CD8+ T cells sorted from PBMCs, taken 45 days after the yellow fever booster vaccination. V is TRBV6-5 and J is TRBJ2-3; TRBD2 might be the D (6 bases). This clonotype was obtained from a man younger than 30 who received the YFV17D yellow fever vaccine. The CDR3 region is CASSYTGTHLAGRWGYSTDTQYF. The CDR3 DNA is TGTGCCAGCAGTTACACCGGGACTCACCTTGCGGGACGGTGGGGATACAGCACAGATACGCAGTATTTT.